Included here is one TCR beta chain sequence, with context. Its antigen is as yet unknown. The read ends 3 residues early relative to the CDR3; the germline J gene fills the gap. Mixed chimerism was transient after nonmyeloablative marrow transplants from related graft donors. Unstimulated Tregs (CD4+CD25+CD127-) and CD4+CD25- non-Tregs were sorted from PBMCs. These data originate in a study of Tregs in tolerant kidney transplant recipients. Regarding the study as a whole: In tolerant patients, donor-specific Tregs outgrew total Tregs, suggesting antigen-driven expansion. For some patients, primers changed over time, blocking nucleotide-level comparison.

Repertoires were generated with immunoSEQ multiplex PCR, while TCRdb's copy carries only in-frame clones and drops some. There are several thousand clones in the sample, with around 40% held by the top ten. Trimming stripped 7 bases from V and 0 bases from J, with 15 bases between. Germline V gene data show CDR1 as LNHDA and CDR2 as SQIVND (reference sequence). The CDR3 consists of 15 residues. Sample: CD8+ T cells from blood (PBMCs), taken 12 months after the transplant. The chain uses TRBV19 and TRBJ1-1, with D unresolved. This TCR was sampled from a human patient who received a combined kidney and bone marrow transplant. These T cells may partly come from the graft donor. CDR3 bases read: TGTGCCAGTAACGGAAACAGAAAAATGAACACTGAA. Its protein product is CASNGNRKMNTE. The complete CDR3 reads CASNGNRKMNTEAFF.